The next 22 T cell receptor beta chains were all read from a single sample in a study of blood T cell repertoires in COVID-19. The method was immunoSEQ multiplex PCR; TCRdb's version includes in-frame clones alone and lacks a portion of them. This sample has around 140,000 clones, with around 81% found just once. The source material was peripheral blood. The receptors come from a woman aged 60 to 75 with active or convalescent COVID-19.

This clone was detected only once. The gene calls are TRBV19 and TRBJ1-1; D call uncertain. Between the trimmed V and J ends, which lost 0 bases and 1 base, there was a span of 6 bases. CDR1 and CDR2 (germline): LNHDA, SQIVND (reference sequence). The CDR3 length is 14 residues. The CDR3 region has the DNA TGTGCCAGTAGTATAGAAAGAGGGAACACTGAAGCTTTCTTT. As protein: CASSIERGNTEAFF.

This chain uses TRBV7-2 with TRBJ2-3; 7 bases match TRBD2. Germline V gene lookup returns CDR1 SGHTA and CDR2 FQGNSA. The CDR3 length is 15 residues. V was pared by 3 bases and J by 2 bases, with 5 bases of the junction left unmatched. CDR3 sequence: CASSFGRELTDTQYF. The CDR3 DNA is TGTGCCAGCAGCTTCGGGCGGGAGCTCACAGATACGCAGTATTTT.

The V gene is TRBV27, the J gene TRBJ2-4; no reliable D call. The V and J ends lost 5 bases and 2 bases respectively, with 16 bases between them. The CDR3 totals 16 residues. Germline CDR1 and CDR2: MNHEY and SMNVEV (reference sequence). The CDR3, as DNA: TGTGCCAGCAGTCCCGGGTCTCTCGCGACCAAAAACATTCAGTACTTC. As protein: CASSPGSLATKNIQYF.

In its sample, this clone was seen a few times. The rearrangement joins TRBV5-4 to TRBJ1-2, with TRBD1 matching 9 bases. The germline CDR1 and CDR2 sequences are SGHNT and YYREEE (reference sequence). The CDR3 runs 19 residues. The junction had 26 bases not matched to a gene; V was cut back by 8 bases and J by 6 bases. CDR3 amino acids: CASRRWYSGTGPPWHGYTF. CDR3 DNA sequence: TGTGCCAGTCGGCGTTGGTATTCCGGGACAGGGCCCCCCTGGCATGGCTACACCTTC.

The CDR3 here is CASSLALKTDTQYF. The CDR3 region has the DNA TGTGCCAGCAGCTTGGCCTTAAAAACAGATACGCAGTATTTT. This rearrangement joins TRBV5-4 to TRBJ2-3, with D unclear. Trimming removed 0 bases from V and 3 bases from J, with 8 bases in between. The length of the CDR3 is 14 residues. Germline V lookup: CDR1 SGHNT, CDR2 YYREEE (reference sequence).

The rearrangement uses TRBV12-3 or TRBV12-4 and TRBJ2-7; D may be TRBD2 (6 bases). There are 13 residues in the CDR3. V was trimmed by 1 base and J by 7 bases, leaving 11 bases between them. CDR3 in amino acids: CASSLDLRGEQYF. DNA of the CDR3: TGTGCCAGCAGTTTAGATCTGCGGGGAGAGCAGTACTTC.

The V and J genes are TRBV5-1 and TRBJ2-1; the match to TRBD2 covers 14 bases. The CDR3 consists of 18 residues. The V gene end was trimmed by 4 bases and the J gene end by 4 bases; junction bases not matched to a gene: 10. CDR1 is SGHRS and CDR2 is YFSETQ in the germline V gene. The CDR3 region is CASSRTGTSGGDYNEQFF. CDR3 DNA: TGCGCCAGCAGCCGGACCGGGACTAGCGGGGGAGATTACAATGAGCAGTTCTTC. The full variable domain, completed using reference TRBV5-1 and TRBJ2-1, is KAGVTQTPRYLIKTRGQQVTLSCSPISGHRSVSWYQQTPGQGLQFLFEYFSETQRNKGNFPGRFSGRQFSNSRSEMNVSTLELGDSALYLCASSRTGTSGGDYNEQFFGPGTRLTVL.

This clone showed up just once. J is TRBJ2-5 and V is TRBV5-1; perhaps TRBD2 as D (5 bases). V dropped 0 bases and J dropped 5 bases, with 11 bases sitting between them. This CDR3 region has 14 residues. Germline CDR1 and CDR2: SGHRS and YFSETQ. CDR3 in amino acids: CASSLGTQAETQYF. CDR3 nucleotides: TGCGCCAGCAGCTTGGGGACTCAAGCGGAGACCCAGTACTTC.

This CDR3 reads CASSQQGAGYNEQFF. In DNA form, the CDR3 reads TGTGCCAGCAGCCAACAGGGGGCGGGTTACAATGAGCAGTTCTTC. This chain joins TRBV14 and TRBJ2-1, with TRBD1 matching over 8 bases. V lost 2 bases, J lost 4 bases, and 4 bases stayed unmatched. Germline V gene data show CDR1 as SGHDN and CDR2 as FVKESK. The CDR3 length is 15 residues.

The rearrangement links TRBV6-2 or TRBV6-3 to TRBJ1-2; D uncertain. Deletions cut 6 bases from V and 5 bases from J, with 19 bases between. CDR1 and CDR2 (germline): MNHEY, SVGEGT. The CDR3 extends over 15 amino acids. The CDR3 DNA reads as TGTGCCAGCAGCCCGCCGGGGAAGGCATTTTATGGCTACACCTTC. It codes for CASSPPGKAFYGYTF.

The rearrangement links TRBV11-2 to TRBJ1-1; no firm D call. Trimming left V 1 base short and J 1 base short, with 7 bases between. The CDR3 runs to 14 residues. The germline gives CDR1 SGHAT, CDR2 FQNNGV. Written as DNA, the CDR3 is TGTGCCAGCAGCTTAGGAGGCGGGAACACTGAAGCTTTCTTT. This sequence encodes CASSLGGGNTEAFF.

Only a few counts were recorded for this clone. CDR3 coding DNA: TGTGCCAGCAGCTTAGTCCCCTCTAGAAGGGGCGCAGATACGCAGTATTTT. Protein: CASSLVPSRRGADTQYF. This chain joins TRBV7-6 and TRBJ2-3; D is possibly TRBD1 (5 bases). Germline-derived CDR1 and CDR2 are SGHVS and FNYEAQ. The CDR3 sequence is 17 residues long. V was pared by 1 base and J by 4 bases, with 18 bases between.

V usage is TRBV5-4 and J usage is TRBJ1-3; 9 nucleotides align to TRBD1. The CDR3 has 17 residues. J gave up 0 bases and V 2 bases, and 6 bases lay outside the gene matches. Per the germline V gene, CDR1 is SGHNT and CDR2 is YYREEE (reference sequence). The CDR3 sequence is CASSFTGGAYSGNTIYF. DNA of the CDR3: TGTGCCAGCAGCTTTACAGGGGGCGCCTACTCTGGAAACACCATATATTTT.

As for this clone: Other DNA sequences within the sample encode an identical CDR3. The V call is TRBV5-1, the J call TRBJ2-3; the D is unclear. The germline gives CDR1 SGHRS, CDR2 YFSETQ. The CDR3 is made up of 17 amino acids. V was pared by 0 bases and J by 0 bases, with 14 bases between. CDR3 residues: CASSLGGSTGSTDTQYF. CDR3 nucleotides: TGCGCCAGCAGCTTGGGAGGCAGCACCGGAAGCACAGATACGCAGTATTTT.

CDR3 coding DNA: TGCGCCAGCAGCTCCGCTCCCGGGACTAGCGGGGCCTATGAGCAGTTCTTC. This translates into CASSSAPGTSGAYEQFF. The chain combines TRBV5-1 with TRBJ2-1, with 13 bases matching TRBD2. The V and J ends lost 3 bases and 8 bases, in that order; junction bases with no gene match: 11. The CDR3 has 17 residues. CDR1 and CDR2 (germline): SGHRS, YFSETQ.

The rearrangement links TRBV18 to TRBJ2-1, with 7 bases lining up with TRBD1. V lost 3 bases and J lost 5; bases outside the gene matches: 13. CDR1 is KGHSH and CDR2 is LQKENI in the germline V gene. This CDR3 has 17 residues. The CDR3 reads CASSPPSHRGRDNEQFF. For the CDR3, the DNA is TGTGCCAGCTCACCTCCTTCCCACAGGGGACGAGACAATGAGCAGTTCTTC. The full variable domain, with the rest looked up from reference TRBV18 and TRBJ2-1, is NAGVMQNPRHLVRRRGQEARLRCSPMKGHSHVYWYRQLPEEGLKFMVYLQKENIIDESGMPKERFSAEFPKEGPSILRIQQVVRGDSAAYFCASSPPSHRGRDNEQFFGPGTRLTVL.

The CDR3, as DNA: TGTGCCAGCGCTGACGGGTCAGTAGGTGAAAAACTGTTTTTT. This codes for CASADGSVGEKLFF. The rearrangement joins TRBV28 to TRBJ1-4; D is uncertain. The CDR3 sequence is 14 residues long. V lost 8 bases and J lost 7, with 17 bases in between. Germline-derived CDR1 and CDR2 are MDHEN and SYDVKM.

The chain couples TRBV19 to TRBJ2-1; 12 bases match TRBD2. The germline V gene encodes CDR1 LNHDA and CDR2 SQIVND (reference sequence). With 5 bases clipped from V and 11 bases from J, the junction kept 13 bases outside the gene matches. This CDR3 is 16 amino acids long. The CDR3 DNA sequence: TGTGCCAGTAGTTCCGTCGCTAGCGGGAGGGCCGTGCAGCAGTTCTTC. Its translation is CASSSVASGRAVQQFF.

V usage is TRBV28 and J usage is TRBJ1-6, with D hard to call. With 4 bases removed from V and 6 bases from J, the gap between germline ends came to 13 bases. The CDR3 extends over 15 amino acids. CDR1 MDHEN and CDR2 SYDVKM come from the germline V gene. The CDR3, as DNA: TGTGCCAGCAGTTCCTCGATTGGCCTTAATTCACCCCTCCACTTT. As protein: CASSSSIGLNSPLHF.

The chain carries TRBV9 and TRBJ2-1, with TRBD2 matching 8 bases. Germline CDR1 is SGDLS and CDR2 is YYNGEE. This CDR3 contains 15 residues. The trim removed 2 bases at V and 7 bases at J, leaving 8 bases unmatched. CDR3 region: CASSVDRLARNEQFF. The CDR3 DNA reads TGTGCCAGCAGCGTCGATCGACTAGCGCGGAATGAGCAGTTCTTC.

The chain combines TRBV5-6 with TRBJ1-2; possibly TRBD1 for D (5 bases). This CDR3 has 12 residues. V was clipped by 6 bases and J by 7 bases, with 13 bases between them. Germline lookup yields CDR1 SGHDT and CDR2 YYEEEE. CDR3 nucleotide sequence: TGTGCCAGCACCCGCTCAGGGCTTGGCTACACCTTC. It codes for CASTRSGLGYTF. Based on the CDR3 plus reference TRBV5-6 and TRBJ1-2, the full variable domain is DAGVTQSPTHLIKTRGQQVTLRCSPKSGHDTVSWYQQALGQGPQFIFQYYEEEERQRGNFPDRFSGHQFPNYSSELNVNALLLGDSALYLCASTRSGLGYTFGSGTRLTVV.

This chain joins TRBV12-5 and TRBJ2-3; D is ambiguous. Looked up from germline, CDR1 is LGHNT and CDR2 is FRNRAP. The CDR3 has 15 amino acids. With 4 bases removed from V and 2 bases from J, the gap between germline ends came to 13 bases. This CDR3 is CASGSTDSYTDTQYF. Here the CDR3 DNA reads TGTGCTAGTGGTTCGACCGACTCCTACACAGATACGCAGTATTTT.